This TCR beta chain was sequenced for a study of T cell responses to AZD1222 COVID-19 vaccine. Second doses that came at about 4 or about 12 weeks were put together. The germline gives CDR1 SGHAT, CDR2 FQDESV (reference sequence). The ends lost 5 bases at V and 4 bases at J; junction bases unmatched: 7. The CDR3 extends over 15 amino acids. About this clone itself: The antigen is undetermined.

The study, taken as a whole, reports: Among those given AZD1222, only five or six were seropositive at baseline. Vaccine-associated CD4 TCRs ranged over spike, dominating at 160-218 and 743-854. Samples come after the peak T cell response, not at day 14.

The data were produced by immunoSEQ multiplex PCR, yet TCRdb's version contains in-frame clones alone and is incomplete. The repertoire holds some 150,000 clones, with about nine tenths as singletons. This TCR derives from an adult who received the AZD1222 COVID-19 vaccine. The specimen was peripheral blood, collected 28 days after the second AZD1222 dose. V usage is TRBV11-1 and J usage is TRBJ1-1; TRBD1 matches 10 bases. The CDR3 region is CASSRTGQGSTEAFF. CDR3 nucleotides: TGTGCCAGCAGCCGTACGGGACAGGGGAGCACTGAAGCTTTCTTT.